The T cell receptor beta chain under discussion was sequenced for a study of neurological immune-mediated disorders. Germline CDR1 reads DFQATT; CDR2 reads SNEGSKA (reference sequence). The CDR3 contains 15 residues. The trim removed 5 bases at V and 1 base at J, leaving 7 bases unmatched. This clonotype was counted only a few times. With 10-nucleotide random UMIs included, cDNA was synthesized by 5'RACE. TCRdb analysed the 5' RACE reads with MiXCR anew, one entry per CDR3 protein. The sample shows approximately 87,000 distinct CDR3 sequences, 14% of them seen only once. Unsorted libraries were prepared from 2 million PBMCs held at -80 C.

The specimen sequenced was PBMCs. This chain links TRBV20-1 with TRBJ1-5; 8 nucleotides line up with TRBD1. The sequence came from a woman aged 45-59 years in good health. The CDR3 DNA reads TGCAGTGCTGGACATCCAGGGGGCAGCAATCAGCCCCAGCATTTT. This sequence encodes CSAGHPGGSNQPQHF.